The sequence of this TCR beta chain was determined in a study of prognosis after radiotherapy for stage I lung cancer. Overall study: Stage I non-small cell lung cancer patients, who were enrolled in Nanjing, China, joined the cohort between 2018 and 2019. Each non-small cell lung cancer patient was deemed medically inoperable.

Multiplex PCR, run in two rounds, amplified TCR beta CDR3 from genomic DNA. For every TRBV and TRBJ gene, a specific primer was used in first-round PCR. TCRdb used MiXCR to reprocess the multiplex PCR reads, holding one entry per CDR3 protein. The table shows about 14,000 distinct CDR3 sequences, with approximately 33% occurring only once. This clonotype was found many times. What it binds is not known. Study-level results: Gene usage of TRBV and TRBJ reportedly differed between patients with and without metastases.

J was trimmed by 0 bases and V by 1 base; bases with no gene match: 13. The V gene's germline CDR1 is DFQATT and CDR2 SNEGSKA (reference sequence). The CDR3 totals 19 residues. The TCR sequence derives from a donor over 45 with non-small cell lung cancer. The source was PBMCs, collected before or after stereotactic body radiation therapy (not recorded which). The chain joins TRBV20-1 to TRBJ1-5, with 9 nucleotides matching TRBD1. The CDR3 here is CSARGVPGTGLTSNQPQHF. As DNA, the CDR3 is TGCAGTGCTAGAGGGGTCCCCGGGACAGGGTTAACTAGCAATCAGCCCCAGCATTTT.